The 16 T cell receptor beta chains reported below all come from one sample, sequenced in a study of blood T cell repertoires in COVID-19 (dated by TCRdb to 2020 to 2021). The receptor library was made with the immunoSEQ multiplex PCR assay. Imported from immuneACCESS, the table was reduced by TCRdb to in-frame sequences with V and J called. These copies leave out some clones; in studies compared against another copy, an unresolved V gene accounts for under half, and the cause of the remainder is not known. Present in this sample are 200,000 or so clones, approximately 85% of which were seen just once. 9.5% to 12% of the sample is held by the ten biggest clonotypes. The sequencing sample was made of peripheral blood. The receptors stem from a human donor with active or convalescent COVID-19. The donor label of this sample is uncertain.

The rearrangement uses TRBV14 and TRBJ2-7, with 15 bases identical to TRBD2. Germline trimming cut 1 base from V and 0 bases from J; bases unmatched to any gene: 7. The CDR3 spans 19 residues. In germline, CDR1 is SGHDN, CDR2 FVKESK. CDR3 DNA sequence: TGTGCCAGCAGCCAAGTGGGGACTAGCGGGAGGAGGAGCTCCTACGAGCAGTACTTC. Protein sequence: CASSQVGTSGRRSSYEQYF.

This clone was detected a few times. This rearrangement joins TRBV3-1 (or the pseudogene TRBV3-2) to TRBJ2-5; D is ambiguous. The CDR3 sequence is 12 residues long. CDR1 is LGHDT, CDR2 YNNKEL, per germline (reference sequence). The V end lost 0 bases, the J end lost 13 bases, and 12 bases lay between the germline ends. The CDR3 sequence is CASSQDKVTGYF. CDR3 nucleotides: TGTGCCAGCAGCCAAGATAAGGTCACGGGGTACTTC.

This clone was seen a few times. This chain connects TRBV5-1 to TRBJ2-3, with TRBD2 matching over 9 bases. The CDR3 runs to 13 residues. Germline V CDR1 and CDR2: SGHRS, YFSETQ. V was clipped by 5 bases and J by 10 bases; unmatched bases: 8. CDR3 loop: CASRVQREAAQYF. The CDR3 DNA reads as TGCGCCAGCAGGGTACAGCGGGAGGCTGCGCAGTATTTT.

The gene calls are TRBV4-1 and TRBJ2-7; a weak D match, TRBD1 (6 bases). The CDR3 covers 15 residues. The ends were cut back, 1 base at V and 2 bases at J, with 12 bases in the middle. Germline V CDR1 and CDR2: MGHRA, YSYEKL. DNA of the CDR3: TGCGCCAGCAGCCAAGCATTGGGGGCTCCCTACGAGCAGTACTTC. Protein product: CASSQALGAPYEQYF.

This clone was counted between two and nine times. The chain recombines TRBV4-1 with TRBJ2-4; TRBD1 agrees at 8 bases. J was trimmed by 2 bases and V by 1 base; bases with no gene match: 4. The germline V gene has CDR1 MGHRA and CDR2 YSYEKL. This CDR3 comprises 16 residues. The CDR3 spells CASSQGTGTTKNIQYF. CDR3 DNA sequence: TGCGCCAGCAGCCAAGGGACAGGGACCACCAAAAACATTCAGTACTTC.

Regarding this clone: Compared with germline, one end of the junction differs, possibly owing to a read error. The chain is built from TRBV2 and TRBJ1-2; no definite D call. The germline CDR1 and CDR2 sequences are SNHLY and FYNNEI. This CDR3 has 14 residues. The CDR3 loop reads CVSTPQPGLYGYTF. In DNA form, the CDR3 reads TGTGTCAGCACCCCCCAGCCGGGTCTCTATGGCTACACCTTC.

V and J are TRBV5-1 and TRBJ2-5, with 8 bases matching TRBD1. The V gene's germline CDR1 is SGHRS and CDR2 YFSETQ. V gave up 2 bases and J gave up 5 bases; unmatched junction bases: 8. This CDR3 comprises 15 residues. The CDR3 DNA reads TGCGCCAGCAGCTTCGGACAGGGTCTGATCGAGACCCAGTACTTC. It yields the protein CASSFGQGLIETQYF.

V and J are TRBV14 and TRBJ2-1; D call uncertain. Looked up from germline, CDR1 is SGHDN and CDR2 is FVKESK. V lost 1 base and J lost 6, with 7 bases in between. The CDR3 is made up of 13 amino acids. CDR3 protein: CASSQVPGNEQFF. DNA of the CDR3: TGTGCCAGCAGCCAAGTTCCGGGCAATGAGCAGTTCTTC.

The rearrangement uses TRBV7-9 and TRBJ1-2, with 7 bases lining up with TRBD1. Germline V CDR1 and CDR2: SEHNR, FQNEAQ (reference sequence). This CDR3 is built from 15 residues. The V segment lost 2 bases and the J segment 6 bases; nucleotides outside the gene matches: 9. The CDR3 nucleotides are TGTGCCAGCAGCTTATTCGGGACAGCACCTCATGGCTACACCTTC. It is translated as CASSLFGTAPHGYTF.

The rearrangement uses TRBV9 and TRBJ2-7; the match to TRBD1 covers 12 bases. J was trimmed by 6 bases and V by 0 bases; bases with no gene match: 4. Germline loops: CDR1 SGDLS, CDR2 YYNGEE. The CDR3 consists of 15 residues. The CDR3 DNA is TGTGCCAGCAGCGTAGACGGGACAGGGGGCATCGAGCAGTACTTC. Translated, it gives CASSVDGTGGIEQYF.

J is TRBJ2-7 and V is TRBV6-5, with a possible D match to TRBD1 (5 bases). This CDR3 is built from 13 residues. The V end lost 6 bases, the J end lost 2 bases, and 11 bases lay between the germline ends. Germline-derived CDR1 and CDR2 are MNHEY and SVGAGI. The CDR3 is CASRPDNAYEQYF. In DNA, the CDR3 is TGTGCCAGCAGACCGGACAACGCCTACGAGCAGTACTTC.

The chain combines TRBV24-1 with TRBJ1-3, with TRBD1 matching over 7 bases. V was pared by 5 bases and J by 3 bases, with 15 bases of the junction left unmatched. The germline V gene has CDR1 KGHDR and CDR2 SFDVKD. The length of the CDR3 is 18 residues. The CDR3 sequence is CATSVLDRDSGFGNTIYF. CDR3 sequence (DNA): TGTGCCACCAGTGTCCTGGACCGGGACAGCGGTTTTGGAAACACCATATATTTT.

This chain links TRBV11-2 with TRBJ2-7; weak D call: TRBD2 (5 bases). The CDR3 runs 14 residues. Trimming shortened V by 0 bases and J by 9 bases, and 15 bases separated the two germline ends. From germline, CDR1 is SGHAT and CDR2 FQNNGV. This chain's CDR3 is CASSLEGGPSRQYF. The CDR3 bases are TGTGCCAGCAGCTTAGAGGGCGGGCCCTCCCGGCAGTACTTC. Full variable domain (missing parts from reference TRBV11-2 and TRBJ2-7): EAGVAQSPRYKIIEKRQSVAFWCNPISGHATLYWYQQILGQGPKLLIQFQNNGVVDDSQLPKDRFSAERLKGVDSTLKIQPAKLEDSAVYLCASSLEGGPSRQYFGPGTRLTVT.

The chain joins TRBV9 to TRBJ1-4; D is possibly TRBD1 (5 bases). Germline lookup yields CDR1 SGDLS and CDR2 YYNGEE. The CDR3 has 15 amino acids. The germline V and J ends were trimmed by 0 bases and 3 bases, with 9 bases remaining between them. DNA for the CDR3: TGTGCCAGCAGCGTAGACCAGGGCTCTAATGAAAAACTGTTTTTT. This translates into CASSVDQGSNEKLFF.

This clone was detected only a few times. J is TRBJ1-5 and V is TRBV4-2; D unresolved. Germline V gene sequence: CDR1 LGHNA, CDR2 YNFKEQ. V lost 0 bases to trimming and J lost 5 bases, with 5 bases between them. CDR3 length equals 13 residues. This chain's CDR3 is CASSQDSDQPQHF. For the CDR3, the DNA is TGTGCCAGCAGCCAAGATTCAGATCAGCCCCAGCATTTT.

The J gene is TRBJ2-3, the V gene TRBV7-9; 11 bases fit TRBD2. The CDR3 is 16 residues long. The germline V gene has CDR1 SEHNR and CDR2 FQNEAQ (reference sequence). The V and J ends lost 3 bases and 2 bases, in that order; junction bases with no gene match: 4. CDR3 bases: TGTGCCAGCAGCTTTAGCGGGAGGGCCACCACAGATACGCAGTATTTT. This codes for CASSFSGRATTDTQYF. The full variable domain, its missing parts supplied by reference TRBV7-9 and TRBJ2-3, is DTGVSQNPRHKITKRGQNVTFRCDPISEHNRLYWYRQTLGQGPEFLTYFQNEAQLEKSRLLSDRFSAERPKGSFSTLEIQRTEQGDSAMYLCASSFSGRATTDTQYFGPGTRLTVL.